The T cell receptor beta chain described here comes from a study of T cells after yellow fever vaccination. TCRdb re-called the 5' RACE reads through MiXCR, storing one row per CDR3 protein. The repertoire includes fewer than 400,000 distinct CDR3 sequences, 9.5% to 12% of them detected once, and 3% to 4% sits in the top ten. There are 15 residues in the CDR3. V lost 1 base and J lost 7; bases outside the gene matches: 7. Germline lookup yields CDR1 SGHVS and CDR2 FNYEAQ. Sequencing was performed on CD4+ T cells sorted from PBMCs, taken 45 days after the yellow fever booster vaccination. The sequence was collected from a man aged 18 to 30 who received the YFV17D yellow fever vaccine. The J gene is TRBJ2-5, the V gene TRBV7-6; 9 bases align to TRBD1. The CDR3 DNA reads as TGTGCCAGCAGCTTAGATACAGGGGGCTCGGGGACCCAGTACTTC. This translates into CASSLDTGGSGTQYF.